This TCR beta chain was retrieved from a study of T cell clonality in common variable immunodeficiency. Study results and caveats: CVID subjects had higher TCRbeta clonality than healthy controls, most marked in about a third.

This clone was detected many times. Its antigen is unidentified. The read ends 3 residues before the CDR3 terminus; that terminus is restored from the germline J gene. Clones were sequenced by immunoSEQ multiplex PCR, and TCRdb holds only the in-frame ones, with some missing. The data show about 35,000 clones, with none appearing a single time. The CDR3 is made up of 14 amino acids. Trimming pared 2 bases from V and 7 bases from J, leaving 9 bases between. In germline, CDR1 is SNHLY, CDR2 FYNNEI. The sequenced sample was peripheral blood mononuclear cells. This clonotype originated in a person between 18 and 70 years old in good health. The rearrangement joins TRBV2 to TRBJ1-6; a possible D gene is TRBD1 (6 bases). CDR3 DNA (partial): TGTGCCAGCAGTGAACAGGGGAGGAATTCACCC. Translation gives CASSEQGRNSP. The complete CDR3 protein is CASSEQGRNSPLHF. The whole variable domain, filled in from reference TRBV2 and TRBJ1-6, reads EPEVTQTPSHQVTQMGQEVILRCVPISNHLYFYWYRQILGQKVEFLVSFYNNEISEKSEIFDDQFSVERPDGSNFTLKIRSTKLEDSAMYFCASSEQGRNSPLHFGNGTRLTVT.